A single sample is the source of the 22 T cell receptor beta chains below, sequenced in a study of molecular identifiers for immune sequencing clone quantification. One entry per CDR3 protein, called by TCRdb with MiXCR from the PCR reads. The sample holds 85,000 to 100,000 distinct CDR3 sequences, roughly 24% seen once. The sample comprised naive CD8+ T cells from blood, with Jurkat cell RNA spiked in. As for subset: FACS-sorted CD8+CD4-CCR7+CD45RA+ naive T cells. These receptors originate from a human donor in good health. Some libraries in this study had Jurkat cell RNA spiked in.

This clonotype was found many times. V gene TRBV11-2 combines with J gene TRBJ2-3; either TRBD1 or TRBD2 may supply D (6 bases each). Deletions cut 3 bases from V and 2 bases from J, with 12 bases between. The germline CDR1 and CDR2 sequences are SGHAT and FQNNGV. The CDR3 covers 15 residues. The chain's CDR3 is CASSLDGGPTDTQYF. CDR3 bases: TGTGCCAGCAGCTTGGATGGGGGGCCCACAGATACGCAGTATTTT.

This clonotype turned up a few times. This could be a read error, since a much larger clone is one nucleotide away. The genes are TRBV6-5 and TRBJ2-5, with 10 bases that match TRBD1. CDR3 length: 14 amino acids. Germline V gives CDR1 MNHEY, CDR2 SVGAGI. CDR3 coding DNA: TGTGCCAGCCGACCGGGACAGGGGAGCCAGACCCAGTGCTTC. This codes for CASRPGQGSQTQCF.

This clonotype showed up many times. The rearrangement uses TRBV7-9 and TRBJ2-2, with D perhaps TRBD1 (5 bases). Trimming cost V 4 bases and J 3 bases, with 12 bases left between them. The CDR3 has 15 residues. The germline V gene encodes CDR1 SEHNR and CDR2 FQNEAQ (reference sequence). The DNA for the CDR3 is TGTGCCAGCAGCTCCCTCGACAGAGACACCGGGGAGCTGTTTTTT. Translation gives CASSSLDRDTGELFF.

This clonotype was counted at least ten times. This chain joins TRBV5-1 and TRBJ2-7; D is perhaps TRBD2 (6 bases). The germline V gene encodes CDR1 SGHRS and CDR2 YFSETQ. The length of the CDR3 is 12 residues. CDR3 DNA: TGCGTCGGCGGGGAGGAGGACTACGAGCAGTACTTC. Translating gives CVGGEEDYEQYF.

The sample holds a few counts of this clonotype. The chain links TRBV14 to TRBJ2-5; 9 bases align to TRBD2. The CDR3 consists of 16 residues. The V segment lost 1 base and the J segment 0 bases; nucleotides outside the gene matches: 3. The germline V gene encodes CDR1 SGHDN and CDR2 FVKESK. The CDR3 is CASSQVAGGYQETQYF. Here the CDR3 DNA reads TGTGCCAGCAGCCAAGTTGCGGGGGGGTACCAAGAGACCCAGTACTTC.

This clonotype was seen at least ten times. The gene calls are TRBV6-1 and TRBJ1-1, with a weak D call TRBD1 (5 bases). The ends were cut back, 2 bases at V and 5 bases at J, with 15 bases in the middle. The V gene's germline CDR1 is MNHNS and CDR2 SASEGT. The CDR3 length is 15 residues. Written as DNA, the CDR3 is TGTGCCAGCAGTGAACTTATTAGGGGCGGAACTGAAGCTTTCTTT. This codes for CASSELIRGGTEAFF.

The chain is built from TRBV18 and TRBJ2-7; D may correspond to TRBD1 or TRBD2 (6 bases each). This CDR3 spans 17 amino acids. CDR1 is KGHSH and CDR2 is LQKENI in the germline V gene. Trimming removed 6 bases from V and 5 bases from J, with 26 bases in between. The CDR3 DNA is TGTGCCAGCTCTTCCATCAGGGTTTCCGGGGGCGCCCACGAGCAGTACTTC. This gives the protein CASSSIRVSGGAHEQYF.

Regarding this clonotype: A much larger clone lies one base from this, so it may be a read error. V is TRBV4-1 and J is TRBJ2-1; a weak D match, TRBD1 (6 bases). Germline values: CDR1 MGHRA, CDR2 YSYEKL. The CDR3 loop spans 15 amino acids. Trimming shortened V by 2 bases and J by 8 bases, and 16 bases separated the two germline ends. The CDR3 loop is CASSQLWTAGDEQFF. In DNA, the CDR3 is TGCGCCAGCAGCCAACTTTGGACAGCAGGCGATGAGCAGTTCTTC.

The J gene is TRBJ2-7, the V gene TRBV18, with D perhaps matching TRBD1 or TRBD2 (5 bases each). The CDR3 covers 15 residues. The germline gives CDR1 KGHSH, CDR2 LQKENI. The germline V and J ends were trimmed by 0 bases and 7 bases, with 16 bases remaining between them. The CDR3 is CASSPPSYGTGEQYF. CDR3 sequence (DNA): TGTGCCAGCTCACCACCGAGTTATGGGACGGGGGAGCAGTACTTC.

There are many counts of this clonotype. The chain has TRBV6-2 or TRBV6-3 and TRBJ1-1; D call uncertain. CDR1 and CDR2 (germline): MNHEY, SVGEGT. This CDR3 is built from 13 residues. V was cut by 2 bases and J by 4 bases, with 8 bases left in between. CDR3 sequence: CASSYGPGTEAFF. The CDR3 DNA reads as TGTGCCAGCAGTTACGGTCCGGGCACTGAAGCTTTCTTT.

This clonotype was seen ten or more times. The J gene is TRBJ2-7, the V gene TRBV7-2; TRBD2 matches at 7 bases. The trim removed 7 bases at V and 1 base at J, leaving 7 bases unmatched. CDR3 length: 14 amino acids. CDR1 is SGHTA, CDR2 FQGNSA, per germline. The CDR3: CASTISGLSYEQYF. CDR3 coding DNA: TGTGCCAGCACCATTAGCGGGCTTTCCTACGAGCAGTACTTC.

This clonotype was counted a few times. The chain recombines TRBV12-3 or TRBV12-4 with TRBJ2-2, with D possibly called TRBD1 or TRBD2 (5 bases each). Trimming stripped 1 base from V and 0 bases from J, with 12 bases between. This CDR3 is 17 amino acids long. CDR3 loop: CASSLGWGTANTGELFF. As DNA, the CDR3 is TGTGCCAGCAGTTTAGGTTGGGGGACGGCGAACACCGGGGAGCTGTTTTTT.

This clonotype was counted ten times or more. The chain's CDR3 is CSAVGGKTYEQYF. DNA of the CDR3: TGCAGTGCTGTGGGGGGTAAAACCTACGAGCAGTACTTC. V gene TRBV20-1 combines with J gene TRBJ2-7; tentative D call: TRBD2 (6 bases). In germline, CDR1 is DFQATT, CDR2 SNEGSKA (reference sequence). The CDR3 runs to 13 residues. V was shortened by 5 bases and J by 2 bases, with 13 bases between the two germline ends.

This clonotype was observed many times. The CDR3 sequence: CASSLSGGISYEQYF. In DNA, the CDR3 is TGTGCCAGCAGTTTATCCGGGGGAATTAGCTACGAGCAGTACTTC. The chain joins TRBV27 to TRBJ2-7, with a tentative D call TRBD2 (6 bases). The CDR3 covers 15 residues. Germline CDR1 MNHEY, CDR2 SMNVEV (reference sequence). Trimming left V 0 bases short and J 3 bases short, with 12 bases between.

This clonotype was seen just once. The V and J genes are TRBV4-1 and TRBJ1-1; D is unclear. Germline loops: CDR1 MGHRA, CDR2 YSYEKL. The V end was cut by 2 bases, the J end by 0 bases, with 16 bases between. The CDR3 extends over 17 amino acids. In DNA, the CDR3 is TGCGCCAGCAGCCAACGATGGGCCCCGGCTTTGAACACTGAAGCTTTCTTT. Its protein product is CASSQRWAPALNTEAFF.

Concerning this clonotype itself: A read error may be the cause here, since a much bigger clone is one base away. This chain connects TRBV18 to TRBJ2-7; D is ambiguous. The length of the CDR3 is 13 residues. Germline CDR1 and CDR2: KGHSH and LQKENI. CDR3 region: CASSTASTYEQCF. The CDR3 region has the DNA TGTGCCAGCTCAACTGCCTCGACCTACGAGCAGTGCTTC. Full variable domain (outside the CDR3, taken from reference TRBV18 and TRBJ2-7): NAGVMQNPRHLVRRRGQEARLRCSPMKGHSHVYWYRQLPEEGLKFMVYLQKENIIDESGMPKERFSAEFPKEGPSILRIQQVVRGDSAAYFCASSTASTYEQCFGPGTRLTVT.

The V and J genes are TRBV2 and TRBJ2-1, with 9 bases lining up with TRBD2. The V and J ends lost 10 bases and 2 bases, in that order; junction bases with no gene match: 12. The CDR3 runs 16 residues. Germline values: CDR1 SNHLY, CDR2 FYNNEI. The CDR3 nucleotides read TGTGCCAACATGATCGGGCCTAGCGGGGCCTACAATGAGCAGTTCTTC. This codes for CANMIGPSGAYNEQFF.

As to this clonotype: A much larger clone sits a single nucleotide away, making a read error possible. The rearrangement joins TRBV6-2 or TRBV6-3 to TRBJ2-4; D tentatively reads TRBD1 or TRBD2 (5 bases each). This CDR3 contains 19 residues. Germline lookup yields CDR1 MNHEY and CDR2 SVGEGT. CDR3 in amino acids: CASSYSVAGPTLAKNTQYF. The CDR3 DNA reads TGTGCCAGCAGTTACTCAGTGGCAGGGCCCACCCTAGCCAAAAACACTCAGTACTTC.

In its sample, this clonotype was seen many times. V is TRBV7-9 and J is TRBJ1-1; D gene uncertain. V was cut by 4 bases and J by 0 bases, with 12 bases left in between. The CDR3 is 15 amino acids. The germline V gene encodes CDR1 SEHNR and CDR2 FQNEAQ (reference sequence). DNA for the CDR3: TGTGCCAGCAGCTCCCAGGCAGTCATGAACACTGAAGCTTTCTTT. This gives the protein CASSSQAVMNTEAFF.

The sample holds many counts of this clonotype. The CDR3 sequence is CASSEMRAGELFF. CDR3 nucleotides: TGTGCCAGCAGTGAAATGAGGGCCGGGGAGCTGTTTTTT. The V and J genes are TRBV6-1 and TRBJ2-2; a weak D match, TRBD2 (5 bases). This CDR3 contains 13 residues. Germline loops: CDR1 MNHNS, CDR2 SASEGT. Trimming took 2 bases from V and 6 from J, leaving 7 bases between them.

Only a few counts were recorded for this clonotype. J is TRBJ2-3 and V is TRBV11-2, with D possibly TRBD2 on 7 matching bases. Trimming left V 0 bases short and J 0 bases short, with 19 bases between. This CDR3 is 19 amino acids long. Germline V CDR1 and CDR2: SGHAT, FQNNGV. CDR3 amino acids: CASSLDSTGGLVSTDTQYF. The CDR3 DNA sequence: TGTGCCAGCAGCTTAGACTCCACGGGGGGCCTCGTTAGCACAGATACGCAGTATTTT.

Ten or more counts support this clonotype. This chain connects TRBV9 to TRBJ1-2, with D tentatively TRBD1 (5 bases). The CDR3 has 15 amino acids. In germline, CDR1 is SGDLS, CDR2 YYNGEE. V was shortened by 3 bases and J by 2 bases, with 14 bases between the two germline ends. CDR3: CASSEGIRGNYGYTF. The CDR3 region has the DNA TGTGCCAGCAGCGAGGGTATACGGGGGAACTATGGCTACACCTTC.